The rows below give T cell receptor beta chains drawn from one sample of a study of OX40 agonist ivuxolimab in advanced cancers. TCRdb's table, derived via immunoSEQ multiplex PCR, lists solely in-frame clones and lacks some. This table has around 65,000 clones, 91% appearing once. The starting material was CD4+ or CD8+ T cells sorted from blood, obtained in a trial of the OX40 agonist ivuxolimab. These receptor sequences come from an adult with an advanced solid tumor such as melanoma, head and neck, liver or kidney cancer. Each CDR3 is given without its conserved first and last residue. Each record gives: CDR3 length, J gene, V gene, CDR3 protein.

len: 14
j_gene: TRBJ1-6
v_gene: TRBV5-5
CDR3aa: ASSLEVSSYNSPLH

len: 13
j_gene: TRBJ2-5
v_gene: TRBV11-2
CDR3aa: ASSLASGVAETQY

len: 11
j_gene: TRBJ1-2
v_gene: TRBV13
CDR3aa: ASTSGTGNGYT

len: 10
j_gene: TRBJ2-1
v_gene: TRBV6-1
CDR3aa: ATILDRDEQF

len: 13
j_gene: TRBJ2-3
v_gene: TRBV6-6
CDR3aa: ASSPSQSRTDTQY

len: 14
j_gene: TRBJ1-6
v_gene: TRBV6-1
CDR3aa: ASSETYRQKGSPLH

len: 11
j_gene: TRBJ1-1
v_gene: TRBV4-1
CDR3aa: ASSQAVDTEAF

len: 12
j_gene: TRBJ1-5
v_gene: TRBV27
CDR3aa: ASSLSAGGQPQH

len: 11
j_gene: TRBJ1-1
v_gene: TRBV9
CDR3aa: ASSVGRGTEAF

len: 13
j_gene: TRBJ1-1
v_gene: TRBV7-6
CDR3aa: ASSLTIRGGTEAF

len: 15
j_gene: TRBJ1-4
v_gene: TRBV15
CDR3aa: ATSRDIGQAVIEKLF

len: 10
j_gene: TRBJ2-3
v_gene: TRBV5-1
CDR3aa: ASSPSTDTQY

len: 12
j_gene: TRBJ1-1
v_gene: TRBV7-9
CDR3aa: ASSRTRVGTEAF

len: 10
j_gene: TRBJ1-4
v_gene: TRBV28
CDR3aa: ASSFGLDKLF

len: 14
j_gene: TRBJ2-2
v_gene: TRBV5-6
CDR3aa: ASSLSGEFNTGELF

len: 13
j_gene: TRBJ2-7
v_gene: TRBV11-3
CDR3aa: ASSQKNRDIGQQY

len: 11
j_gene: TRBJ2-7
v_gene: TRBV14
CDR3aa: ASSSRRSYEQY

len: 14
j_gene: TRBJ1-1
v_gene: TRBV4-1
CDR3aa: ASSHPGGEENTEAF

len: 12
j_gene: TRBJ1-1
v_gene: TRBV19
CDR3aa: ASSTGRMNTEAF

len: 13
j_gene: TRBJ2-7
v_gene: TRBV27
CDR3aa: ASSLSGGYLLEQY

len: 12
j_gene: TRBJ1-2
v_gene: TRBV15
CDR3aa: ATSRDLGAGGYT

len: 13
j_gene: TRBJ1-1
v_gene: TRBV5-5
CDR3aa: ASHFVGDRYTEAF

len: 13
j_gene: TRBJ2-7
v_gene: TRBV9
CDR3aa: ASSVEAGGTYEQY

len: 14
j_gene: TRBJ2-7
v_gene: TRBV27
CDR3aa: ASRPLAGGSQYEQY

len: 9
j_gene: TRBJ2-7
v_gene: TRBV28
CDR3aa: ASSFSYEQY

len: 12
j_gene: TRBJ2-5
v_gene: TRBV11-2
CDR3aa: ASSLDPAEETQY

len: 12
j_gene: TRBJ2-3
v_gene: TRBV5-4
CDR3aa: ASSLMTGTDTQY

len: 10
j_gene: TRBJ2-5
v_gene: TRBV19
CDR3aa: ATSRDQETQY

len: 12
j_gene: TRBJ1-4
v_gene: TRBV6-1
CDR3aa: ASSSSYLVEKLF